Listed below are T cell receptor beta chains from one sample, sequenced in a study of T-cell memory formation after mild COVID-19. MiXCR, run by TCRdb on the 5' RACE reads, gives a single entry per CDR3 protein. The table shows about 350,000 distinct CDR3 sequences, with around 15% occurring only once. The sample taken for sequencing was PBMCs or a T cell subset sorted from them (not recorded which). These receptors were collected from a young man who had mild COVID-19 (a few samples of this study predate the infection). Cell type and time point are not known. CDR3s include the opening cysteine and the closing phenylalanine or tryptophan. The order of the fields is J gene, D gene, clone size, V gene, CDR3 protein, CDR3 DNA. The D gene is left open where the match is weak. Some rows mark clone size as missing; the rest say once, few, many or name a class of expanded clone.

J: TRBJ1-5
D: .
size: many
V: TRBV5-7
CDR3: CASNIGVNQPQHF
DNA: TGTGCCAGCAACATCGGGGTCAATCAGCCCCAGCATTTT

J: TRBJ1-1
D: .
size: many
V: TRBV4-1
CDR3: CASSQDRSPQVGTEAFF
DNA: TGCGCCAGCAGCCAAGATAGGAGCCCGCAGGTTGGCACTGAAGCTTTCTTT

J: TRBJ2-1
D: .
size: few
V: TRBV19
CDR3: CASSMGLEYYNEQFF
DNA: TGTGCCAGTAGTATGGGACTGGAATACTACAATGAGCAGTTCTTC

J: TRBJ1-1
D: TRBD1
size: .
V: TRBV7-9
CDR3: CASSSWTGRGTEAFF
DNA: TGTGCCAGCAGCTCCTGGACAGGGAGGGGCACTGAAGCTTTCTTT

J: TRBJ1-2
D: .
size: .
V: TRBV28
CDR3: CASTPTIDYGYTF
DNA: TGTGCCAGCACCCCCACAATAGACTATGGCTACACCTTC

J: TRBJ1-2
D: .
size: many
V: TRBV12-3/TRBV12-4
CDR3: CASSLYRVWENGYTF
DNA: TGTGCCAGCAGTTTATACAGGGTATGGGAGAATGGCTACACCTTC

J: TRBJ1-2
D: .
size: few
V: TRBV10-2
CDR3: CASSEAGLYRGYTF
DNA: TGCGCCAGCAGTGAGGCAGGTCTTTATCGTGGCTACACCTTC

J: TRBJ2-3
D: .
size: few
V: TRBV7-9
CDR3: CASTYGGTQYF
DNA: TGTGCCAGCACCTACGGGGGAACGCAGTATTTT

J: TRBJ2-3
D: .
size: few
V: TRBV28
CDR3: CASSLPPGGITDTQYF
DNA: TGTGCCAGCAGTCTCCCCCCGGGGGGCATCACAGATACGCAGTATTTT

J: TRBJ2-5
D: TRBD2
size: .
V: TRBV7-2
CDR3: CASTRVGGKETQYF
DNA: TGTGCCAGCACCAGGGTGGGGGGGAAGGAGACCCAGTACTTC

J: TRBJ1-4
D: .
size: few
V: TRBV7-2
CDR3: CASSWNLNEKLFF
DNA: TGTGCCAGCAGCTGGAACCTTAATGAAAAACTGTTTTTT

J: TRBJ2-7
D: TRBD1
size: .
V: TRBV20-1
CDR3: CSAIEGALGEQYF
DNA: TGCAGTGCCATTGAGGGGGCGCTTGGCGAGCAGTACTTC

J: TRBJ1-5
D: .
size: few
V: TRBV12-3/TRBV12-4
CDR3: CASSPRTDSNQPQHF
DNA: TGTGCCAGCAGTCCGAGGACAGATAGCAATCAGCCCCAGCATTTT

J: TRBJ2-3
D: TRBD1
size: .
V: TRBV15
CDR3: CATSMRTGRTDTQYF
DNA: TGTGCCACCAGCATGCGGACAGGCAGGACAGATACGCAGTATTTT

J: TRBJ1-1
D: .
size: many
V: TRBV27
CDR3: CASSLSNLGTEAFF
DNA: TGTGCCAGCAGTTTATCGAATTTAGGCACTGAAGCTTTCTTT

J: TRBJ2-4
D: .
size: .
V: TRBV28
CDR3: CASSFEQGVKNIQYF
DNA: TGTGCCAGCAGTTTTGAACAGGGAGTGAAAAACATTCAGTACTTC

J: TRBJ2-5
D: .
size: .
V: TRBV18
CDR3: CASSPTGTQETQYF
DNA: TGTGCCAGCTCACCCACAGGGACCCAAGAGACCCAGTACTTC

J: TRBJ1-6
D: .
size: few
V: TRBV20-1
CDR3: CSARDLGRGGSPLHF
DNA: TGCAGTGCTAGAGATCTGGGCAGGGGTGGATCACCCCTCCACTTT

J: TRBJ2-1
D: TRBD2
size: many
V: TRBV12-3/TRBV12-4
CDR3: CASSPLAGGYSNEQFF
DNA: TGTGCCAGCAGCCCACTAGCGGGGGGCTACAGCAATGAGCAGTTCTTC

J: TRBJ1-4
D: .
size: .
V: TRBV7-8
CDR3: CASSLWASTNEKLFF
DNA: TGTGCCAGCAGCCTGTGGGCATCAACTAATGAAAAACTGTTTTTT

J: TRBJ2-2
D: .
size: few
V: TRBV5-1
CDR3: CASSLTTTNTGELFF
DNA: TGCGCCAGCAGCTTGACCACCACGAACACCGGGGAGCTGTTTTTT

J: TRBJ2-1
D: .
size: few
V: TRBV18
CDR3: CASSPPGVNEQFF
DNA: TGTGCCAGCTCACCACCCGGGGTAAATGAGCAGTTCTTC